This TCR beta chain derives from a study of neurological immune-mediated disorders. General study results and limits: The highest TCR clonal expansion occurred in HTLV-1-associated myelopathy; multiple sclerosis fell below healthy controls. The absence of any CDR3 amino acid sequence shared by expanded clones across subjects suggests that repertoires were private in all groups.

Trimming removed 8 bases at V and 1 base at J, with 15 bases between. The germline V gene encodes CDR1 MNHEY and CDR2 SMNVEV (reference sequence). There are 15 residues in the CDR3. To note about this clonotype: Its antigen is as yet unknown.

Described time point: longitudinal time-point 3. TCRdb redid the calling of the 5' RACE reads with MiXCR, one entry per CDR3 protein. The table records approximately 48,000 distinct CDR3 sequences, roughly 13% of them present only once. The sequencing input was PBMCs. V usage is TRBV27 and J usage is TRBJ2-1; perhaps D is TRBD1 or TRBD2 (5 bases each). The sequence was obtained from a male donor with HTLV-1-associated myelopathy (HAM/TSP). The CDR3 region has the DNA TGTGCCAGCTATCAGGGAGTCGGTTCCTACAATGAGCAGTTCTTC. It codes for CASYQGVGSYNEQFF.